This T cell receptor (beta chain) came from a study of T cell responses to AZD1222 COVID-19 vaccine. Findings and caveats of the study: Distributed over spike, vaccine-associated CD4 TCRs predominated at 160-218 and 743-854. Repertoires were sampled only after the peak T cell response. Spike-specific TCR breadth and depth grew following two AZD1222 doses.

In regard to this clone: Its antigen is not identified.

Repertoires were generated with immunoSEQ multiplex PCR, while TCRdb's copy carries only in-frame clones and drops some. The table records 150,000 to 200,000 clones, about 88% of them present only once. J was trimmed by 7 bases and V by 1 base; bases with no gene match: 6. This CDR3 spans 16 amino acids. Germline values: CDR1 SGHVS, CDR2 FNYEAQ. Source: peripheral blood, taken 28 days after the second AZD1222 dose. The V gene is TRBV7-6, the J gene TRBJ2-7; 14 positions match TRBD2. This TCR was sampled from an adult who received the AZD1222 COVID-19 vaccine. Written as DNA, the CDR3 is TGTGCCAGCAGCTTAGTTGGGACTAGCGGGAGCAGGGAGCAGTACTTC. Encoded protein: CASSLVGTSGSREQYF.